The 26 T cell receptor beta chains listed next were all sequenced from one sample in a study of regulatory T cells in long-lasting Graves disease. Regarding time point: persistent/refractory GD, antithyroid drugs over 5 years with positive TRAb. PBMCs provided the RNA from which the TCR library was made. Construction of the TCR beta libraries employed iRepertoire HTBI primers in conjunction with Arm-PCR of CDR3 regions. TCRdb ran MiXCR on the multiplex PCR reads and lists one entry per CDR3 protein. Of a few hundred thousand distinct CDR3 sequences detected, 20% to 25% appear once; the ten largest clones hold around 50%. The sequencing here drew on peripheral blood mononuclear cells (PBMCs), taken when the disease was refractory, from a patient treated with antithyroid drugs. The origin of the receptors is a female donor with Graves disease.

This clonotype has more than one count but fewer than ten. CDR3 region: CASSYIRDSYEQYF. For the CDR3, the DNA is TGTGCCAGCAGTTACATCCGGGACTCCTACGAGCAGTACTTC. V is TRBV6-5 and J is TRBJ2-7; TRBD2 is a possible D gene (5 bases). The V gene's germline CDR1 is MNHEY and CDR2 SVGAGI. The CDR3 totals 14 residues. V lost 2 bases to trimming and J lost 0 bases, with 8 bases between them.

Only a few counts were recorded for this clonotype. The rearrangement joins TRBV28 to TRBJ2-1; TRBD2 matches 11 bases. Germline values: CDR1 MDHEN, CDR2 SYDVKM. There are 15 residues in the CDR3. V trimming: 2 bases; J trimming: 7 bases; junction bases outside the gene matches: 4. The CDR3 reads CASSLPSGRTNEQFF. The DNA for the CDR3 is TGTGCCAGCAGTTTACCTAGCGGGAGGACTAATGAGCAGTTCTTC.

This clonotype came up many times. V gene TRBV7-2 combines with J gene TRBJ1-2; D gene ambiguous. The CDR3 length is 11 residues. Trimming left V 3 bases short and J 4 bases short, with 3 bases between. Germline CDR1 reads SGHTA; CDR2 reads FQGNSA. The CDR3 coding sequence is TGTGCCAGCAGCTTGATCTATGGCTACACCTTC. It codes for CASSLIYGYTF.

The gene calls are TRBV12-5 and TRBJ2-7, with D perhaps matching TRBD1 (5 bases). V lost 1 base and J lost 0, with 7 bases in between. The CDR3 contains 14 residues. In germline, CDR1 is LGHNT, CDR2 FRNRAP. The CDR3 sequence is CASGLGQPSYEQYF. CDR3 coding DNA: TGTGCTAGTGGTTTGGGACAGCCCTCCTACGAGCAGTACTTC.

This clonotype occurred many times. The chain couples TRBV6-1 to TRBJ1-2, with D hard to call. This CDR3 is built from 13 residues. Between the trimmed V and J ends, which lost 2 bases and 7 bases, there was a span of 11 bases. CDR1 and CDR2 (germline): MNHNS, SASEGT. The chain's CDR3 is CASSETLGFGYTF. In DNA form, the CDR3 reads TGTGCCAGCAGTGAAACCCTGGGTTTTGGCTACACCTTC.

The table lists this clonotype with a few counts. The chain joins TRBV20-1 to TRBJ1-1; D call uncertain. The CDR3 totals 8 residues. CDR1 is DFQATT and CDR2 is SNEGSKA in the germline V gene (reference sequence). Trimming pared 8 bases from V and 9 bases from J, leaving 7 bases between. Here the CDR3 reads CSPLKAFF. The CDR3 DNA follows: TGCAGTCCGCTGAAAGCTTTCTTT.

This clonotype was detected once. The CDR3: CASSLAAGGPSHEQFF. CDR3 coding DNA: TGTGCCAGCAGCTTGGCTGCGGGAGGGCCCAGCCATGAGCAGTTCTTC. This sequence joins TRBV5-6 and TRBJ2-1; TRBD2 agrees at 9 bases. Trimming at V came to 0 bases and at J to 8 bases, leaving 9 bases not matched to a gene. The CDR3 covers 16 residues. The germline V gene encodes CDR1 SGHDT and CDR2 YYEEEE. Full variable domain (outside the CDR3, taken from reference TRBV5-6 and TRBJ2-1): DAGVTQSPTHLIKTRGQQVTLRCSPKSGHDTVSWYQQALGQGPQFIFQYYEEEERQRGNFPDRFSGHQFPNYSSELNVNALLLGDSALYLCASSLAAGGPSHEQFFGPGTRLTVL.

This clonotype was detected ten times or more. This chain links TRBV12-3 or TRBV12-4 with TRBJ1-5; tentatively, D is TRBD1 (5 bases). The CDR3 contains 12 residues. V shed 8 bases and J shed 3 bases, with 8 bases lying between them. The CDR3 nucleotides read TGTGCCAGCCAGGGTTCCAATCAGCCCCAGCATTTT. Translation gives CASQGSNQPQHF.

In this sample, this clonotype turned up a few times. The rearrangement uses TRBV27 and TRBJ1-5; unclear D gene. The V gene lost 6 bases and the J gene lost 6 bases, with 18 bases spanning the gap. CDR1 is MNHEY and CDR2 is SMNVEV in the germline V gene (reference sequence). This CDR3 comprises 15 residues. The CDR3 reads CASSPLGGDGQPQHF. For the CDR3, the DNA is TGTGCCAGCAGCCCTCTTGGTGGTGACGGTCAGCCCCAGCATTTT.

This clonotype showed up many times. The gene calls are TRBV7-2 and TRBJ2-7, with 9 bases that match TRBD2. Germline-derived CDR1 and CDR2 are SGHTA and FQGNSA. V trimming: 3 bases; J trimming: 2 bases; junction bases outside the gene matches: 5. The CDR3 loop spans 15 amino acids. CDR3 protein: CASSFRLAEAYEQYF. The CDR3 DNA is TGTGCCAGCAGCTTCCGACTAGCGGAGGCCTACGAGCAGTACTTC. Full variable domain (rest looked up from reference TRBV7-2 and TRBJ2-7): GAGVSQSPSNKVTEKGKDVELRCDPISGHTALYWYRQSLGQGLEFLIYFQGNSAPDKSGLPSDRFSAERTGGSVSTLTIQRTQQEDSAVYLCASSFRLAEAYEQYFGPGTRLTVT.

The V and J genes are TRBV20-1 and TRBJ1-1; tentatively, D is TRBD1 (5 bases). The CDR3 is made up of 14 amino acids. Germline assignment: CDR1 DFQATT and CDR2 SNEGSKA (reference sequence). Trimming stripped 3 bases from V and 4 bases from J, with 15 bases between. CDR3 in DNA: TGCAGTGCTAGGGAACAGACAGTTGGCACTGAAGCTTTCTTT. It codes for CSAREQTVGTEAFF.

A few counts support this clonotype. Written as DNA, the CDR3 is TGTGCCAGCAGCCCCTGGGGGGAGGAGTACAATGAGCAGTTCTTC. Residues: CASSPWGEEYNEQFF. The J gene is TRBJ2-1, the V gene TRBV6-1; D might be TRBD2 (6 bases). Germline values: CDR1 MNHNS, CDR2 SASEGT. V was shortened by 6 bases and J by 4 bases, with 16 bases between the two germline ends. The CDR3 covers 15 residues.

The rearrangement links TRBV11-2 to TRBJ2-5; D gene uncertain. Per germline, CDR1 SGHAT and CDR2 FQNNGV. This CDR3 is built from 15 residues. Trimming took 1 base from V and 0 from J, leaving 9 bases between them. The CDR3 loop reads CASSLGGSDQETQYF. Here the CDR3 DNA reads TGTGCCAGCAGCTTAGGCGGCAGCGACCAAGAGACCCAGTACTTC.

The table lists this clonotype with many counts. V is TRBV28 and J is TRBJ1-1; D possibly corresponds to TRBD1 (6 bases). Germline values: CDR1 MDHEN, CDR2 SYDVKM. Trimming removed 5 bases at V and 3 bases at J, with 10 bases between. The length of the CDR3 is 13 residues. This CDR3 reads CASSPRTDTEAFF. In DNA, the CDR3 is TGTGCCAGCAGTCCGCGGACAGACACTGAAGCTTTCTTT.

Only a few counts were recorded for this clonotype. The chain employs TRBV6-1 and TRBJ2-2; D is tentatively TRBD1 or TRBD2 (5 bases each). Germline V lookup: CDR1 MNHNS, CDR2 SASEGT. The V end lost 8 bases, the J end lost 5 bases, and 15 bases lay between the germline ends. The CDR3 is 14 residues long. The CDR3: CASLMRGWTGELFF. DNA of the CDR3: TGTGCCAGCCTAATGAGGGGATGGACCGGGGAGCTGTTTTTT.

This clonotype was seen at least ten times. The V call is TRBV7-6, the J call TRBJ2-3; 11 bases align to TRBD2. CDR3 length: 16 residues. The germline gives CDR1 SGHVS, CDR2 FNYEAQ. V lost 5 bases to trimming and J lost 7 bases; unmatched junction nucleotides: 11. CDR3 region: CASSPTVAGGGHTQYF. Written as DNA, the CDR3 is TGTGCCAGCAGCCCTACAGTAGCGGGAGGGGGGCATACGCAGTATTTT.

This chain joins TRBV6-1 and TRBJ2-2; TRBD1 matches 11 bases. J was trimmed by 6 bases and V by 7 bases; bases with no gene match: 4. Germline loops: CDR1 MNHNS, CDR2 SASEGT. The CDR3 has 14 residues. The CDR3 spells CASTWGQGAGELFF. CDR3 bases: TGTGCCAGCACCTGGGGACAGGGGGCCGGGGAGCTGTTTTTT.

Many counts were recorded for this clonotype. This rearrangement joins TRBV28 to TRBJ2-7; 7 bases align to TRBD1. The CDR3 sequence is 14 residues long. The germline gives CDR1 MDHEN, CDR2 SYDVKM. V was pared by 4 bases and J by 4 bases, with 7 bases of the junction left unmatched. The CDR3 DNA reads as TGTGCCAGCAGTTCCGGACAGGTCAGATACGAGCAGTACTTC. Its translation: CASSSGQVRYEQYF. The whole variable domain, remainder taken from reference TRBV28 and TRBJ2-7, is DVKVTQSSRYLVKRTGEKVFLECVQDMDHENMFWYRQDPGLGLRLIYFSYDVKMKEKGDIPEGYSVSREKKERFSLILESASTNQTSMYLCASSSGQVRYEQYFGPGTRLTVT.

Many counts were recorded for this clonotype. This chain connects TRBV7-9 to TRBJ1-2, with unresolved D. CDR1 is SEHNR and CDR2 is FQNEAQ in the germline V gene (reference sequence). The CDR3 is made up of 13 amino acids. Trimming removed 1 base at V and 2 bases at J, with 5 bases between. Written as DNA, the CDR3 is TGTGCCAGCAGCTTAGGCACAAACTATGGCTACACCTTC. Its translation is CASSLGTNYGYTF.

This chain links TRBV14 with TRBJ2-1; no reliable D call. Germline CDR1 and CDR2: SGHDN and FVKESK. V gave up 1 base and J gave up 4 bases, with 11 bases separating them. This CDR3 has 15 amino acids. CDR3 coding DNA: TGTGCCAGCAGCCAAGGAGTAGCTTTGTACAATGAGCAGTTCTTC. Amino acid sequence: CASSQGVALYNEQFF.

There are many counts of this clonotype. This sequence joins TRBV28 and TRBJ2-7; D unresolved. The CDR3 loop spans 14 amino acids. The germline V gene encodes CDR1 MDHEN and CDR2 SYDVKM. Trimming left V 8 bases short and J 0 bases short, with 14 bases between. CDR3 coding DNA: TGTGCCAGCGCAAGGCGGAACAGCTCCTACGAGCAGTACTTC. It specifies CASARRNSSYEQYF.

This clonotype was counted many times. In DNA, the CDR3 is TGCAGTGCTAGAGCGGGAGTAGGAGAGACCCAGTACTTC. Protein: CSARAGVGETQYF. The rearrangement joins TRBV20-1 to TRBJ2-5; weak D call: TRBD2 (6 bases). The CDR3 covers 13 residues. V was pared by 1 base and J by 4 bases, with 10 bases between. CDR1 and CDR2 from the germline V gene are DFQATT and SNEGSKA (reference sequence).

This clonotype has only a few counts. The chain combines TRBV5-1 with TRBJ1-1; no clear D gene. CDR1 and CDR2 from the germline V gene are SGHRS and YFSETQ. CDR3 length: 14 amino acids. V was cut by 0 bases and J by 1 base, with 7 bases left in between. CDR3 bases: TGCGCCAGCAGCTTGGAAGGCGGGAACACTGAAGCTTTCTTT. This encodes CASSLEGGNTEAFF.

This clonotype appeared a few times. Relative to the germline gene, one junction end is altered; a read error may explain this. The chain couples TRBV9 to TRBJ1-2; D possibly corresponds to TRBD1 (5 bases). CDR1 and CDR2 (germline): SGDLS, YYNGEE. CDR3 size: 14 residues. The CDR3 loop is CASTVGQGDYGYTF. The CDR3 DNA is TGTGCCAGCACCGTAGGGCAGGGAGACTATGGCTACACCTTC.

The J gene is TRBJ2-7, the V gene TRBV28; 12 bases are shared with TRBD2. The trim removed 3 bases at V and 6 bases at J, leaving 3 bases unmatched. Germline loops: CDR1 MDHEN, CDR2 SYDVKM. CDR3 length equals 14 residues. The CDR3 protein is CASSFTSGRREQYF. The CDR3 coding sequence is TGTGCCAGCAGTTTCACTAGCGGGAGGCGCGAGCAGTACTTC.

The V and J genes are TRBV2 and TRBJ2-3; no reliable D call. Germline V gives CDR1 SNHLY, CDR2 FYNNEI. Trimming removed 6 bases at V and 2 bases at J, with 12 bases between. There are 14 residues in the CDR3. CDR3 loop: CASSLSSYTDTQYF. CDR3 DNA sequence: TGTGCCAGCAGCTTGAGTAGTTACACAGATACGCAGTATTTT. Full variable domain (remainder filled in from reference TRBV2 and TRBJ2-3): EPEVTQTPSHQVTQMGQEVILRCVPISNHLYFYWYRQILGQKVEFLVSFYNNEISEKSEIFDDQFSVERPDGSNFTLKIRSTKLEDSAMYFCASSLSSYTDTQYFGPGTRLTVL.